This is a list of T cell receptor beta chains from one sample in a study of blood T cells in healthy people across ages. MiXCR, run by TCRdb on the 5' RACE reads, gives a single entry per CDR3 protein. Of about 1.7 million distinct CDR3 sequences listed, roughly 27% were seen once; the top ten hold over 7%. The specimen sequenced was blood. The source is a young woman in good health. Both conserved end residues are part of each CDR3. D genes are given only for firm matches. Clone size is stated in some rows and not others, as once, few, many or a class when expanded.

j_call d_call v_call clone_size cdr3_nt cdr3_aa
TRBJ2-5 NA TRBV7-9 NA TGTGCCAGCAGCTTATTTTTGCGGACAATAGAGACCCAGTACTTC CASSLFLRTIETQYF
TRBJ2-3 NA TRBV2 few TGTGCCAGCAGTGAAGACCCGTTTTATATGACGCAGTATTTT CASSEDPFYMTQYF
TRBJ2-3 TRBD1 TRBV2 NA TGTGCCAGCAGCCGTATGACAGGGGGAGAGGCAGATACGCAGTATTTT CASSRMTGGEADTQYF
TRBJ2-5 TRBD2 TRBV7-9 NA TGTGCCAGCAGCGCGGGTAGCGGGAGAGAGACCCAGTACTTC CASSAGSGRETQYF
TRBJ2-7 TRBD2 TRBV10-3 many TGTGCCATTCGTAGCGGGGCGTACGAGCAGTACTTC CAIRSGAYEQYF
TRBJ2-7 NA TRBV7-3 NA TGTGCCAGCAGCCTGTCCCGGCTGGACGAGCAGTACTTC CASSLSRLDEQYF
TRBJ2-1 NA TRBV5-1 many TGCGCCAGCAGCCCCCGGACAGCCGTTGGGTTGAATGAGCAGTTCTTC CASSPRTAVGLNEQFF
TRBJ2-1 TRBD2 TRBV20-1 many TGCAGTGCAGCCACTAGCGGGATGTGGGGTGAGCAGTTCTTC CSAATSGMWGEQFF
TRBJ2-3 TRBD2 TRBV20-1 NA TGCAGTGCTAGAGGCGGGACTAATAGCGGGGGCACAGATACGCAGTATTTT CSARGGTNSGGTDTQYF
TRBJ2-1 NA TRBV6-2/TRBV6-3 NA TGTGCCAGCTCCGGGACCACTAATGAGCAGTTCTTC CASSGTTNEQFF
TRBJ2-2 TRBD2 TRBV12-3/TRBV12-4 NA TGTGCCAGCACCCATAGCGGGGGGGCTGACGGGGAGCTGTTTTTT CASTHSGGADGELFF
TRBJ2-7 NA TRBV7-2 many TGTGCCAGCAGCCACATGGTCCGGGACGGCGAGCAGTACTTC CASSHMVRDGEQYF
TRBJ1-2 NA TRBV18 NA TGTGCCAGCTCAACGGGGTCGGCAAGCTATGGCTACACCTTC CASSTGSASYGYTF
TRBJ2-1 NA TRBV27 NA TGTGCCAGCAGTGTAACGGGCCTCTTCTACAATGAGCAGCTCTTC CASSVTGLFYNEQLF
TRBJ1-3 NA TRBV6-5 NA TGTGCCAGCAGACCGGGGTCGGTTGGAAACACCATATATTTT CASRPGSVGNTIYF
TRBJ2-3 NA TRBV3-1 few TGTGCCAGCAGCCAAGATGTAGGAATCCACACAGATACGCAGTATTTT CASSQDVGIHTDTQYF
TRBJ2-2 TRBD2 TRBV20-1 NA TGCAGTGCTAGAGATCTAGCGGGGGCCCGGACCGGGGAGCTGTTTTTT CSARDLAGARTGELFF
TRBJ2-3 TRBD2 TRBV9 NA TGTGCCAGCAGCTTACTACCGGGACTAGTAACAGATACGCAGTATTTT CASSLLPGLVTDTQYF
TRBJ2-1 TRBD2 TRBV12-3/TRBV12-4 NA TGTGCCAGCAGTTCGAGCGGGAGGGACAATGAGCGGTTCTTC CASSSSGRDNERFF
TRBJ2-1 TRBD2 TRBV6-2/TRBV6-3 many TGTGCCAGCAGTTACTCCCCCATTAGCGGGTTGTACAATGAGCAGTTCTTC CASSYSPISGLYNEQFF
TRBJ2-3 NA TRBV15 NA TGTGCCGCCAGCAGAGGTCTGGGGGGGGGGCGCCCAGATACGCAGTATTTT CAASRGLGGGRPDTQYF
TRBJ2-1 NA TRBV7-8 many TGTGCCAGCAGCTTAGTAGTGTATAGGGCTAATGAGCAGTTCTTC CASSLVVYRANEQFF
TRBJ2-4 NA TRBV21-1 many TGTGCCAGCAGCCTAAAGGCACCCGGCGGGGCCAAAAACATTCAGTACTTC CASSLKAPGGAKNIQYF
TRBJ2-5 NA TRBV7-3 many TGTGCCAGCAGCTCTACCCCGGGGCAAGAGACCCAGTACTTC CASSSTPGQETQYF
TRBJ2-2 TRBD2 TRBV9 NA TGTGCCAGCAGCCCGACTAGCGGGAGGTCTAACACCGGGGAGCTGTTTTTT CASSPTSGRSNTGELFF
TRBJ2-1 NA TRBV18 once TGTGCCAGCTCACTTCCGACGGGGCCTTGCCAGTCCTACAATGAGCAGTTCTTC CASSLPTGPCQSYNEQFF
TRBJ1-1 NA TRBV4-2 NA TGTGCCAGCAGCCAAGATCGGGGGTTGGGGACGGTTGAAGCTTTCTTT CASSQDRGLGTVEAFF
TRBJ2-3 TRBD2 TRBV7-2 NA TGTGCCAGCAGCTTGGGGTCGGGACTAGCCAGGGGAGATACGCAGTATTTT CASSLGSGLARGDTQYF
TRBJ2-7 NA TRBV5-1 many TGCGCCAGCAGCTCGGGAAGGGACCCGGTTGAGCAGTACTTC CASSSGRDPVEQYF
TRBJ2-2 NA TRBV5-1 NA TGCGCCAGCAGCTTAGATGGTCGAAGGGCCGGGGAGCTGTTTTTT CASSLDGRRAGELFF
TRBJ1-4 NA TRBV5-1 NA TGCGCCAGCAGCTTGGAGCTGGGGGCTCGAGAAAAACTGTTTTTT CASSLELGAREKLFF
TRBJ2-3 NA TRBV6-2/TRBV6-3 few TGTGCCAGCAGCCCTCGTGGGGATCCGCAGTATTTT CASSPRGDPQYF
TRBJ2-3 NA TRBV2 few TGTGCCAGCAGTGAAGGAAGGGGTACGGATACGCAGTATTTT CASSEGRGTDTQYF
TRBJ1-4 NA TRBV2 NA TGTGCCAGCAAGACAGCAACTAATGAAAAACTGTTTTTT CASKTATNEKLFF
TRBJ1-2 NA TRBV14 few TGTGCCAGCAGCCAAGCGAAAAAGCGGACTCAGGAAGGCTACACCTTC CASSQAKKRTQEGYTF
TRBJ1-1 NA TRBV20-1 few TGCAGCGGGCACGGGCGCACTGAAGCTTTCTTT CSGHGRTEAFF
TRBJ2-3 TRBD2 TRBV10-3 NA TGTGCCATCAGCGAGGGGACTAGCGCGGGGGATACGCAGTATTTT CAISEGTSAGDTQYF
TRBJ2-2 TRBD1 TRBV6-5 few TGTGCCAGCAGACCCCAGACAGGGAAGGGCGGGGAGCTGTTTTTT CASRPQTGKGGELFF
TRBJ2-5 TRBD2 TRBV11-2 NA TGTGCCGGCAGCTTAGAGGCGGGAGCAGAGACCCAGTACTTC CAGSLEAGAETQYF
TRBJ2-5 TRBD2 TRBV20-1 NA TGCATTGTCTTACTAGCGGGGGGCGGGGAGACCCAGTACTTC CIVLLAGGGETQYF
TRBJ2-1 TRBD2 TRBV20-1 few TGCAGTGCTAATGGGGCAACCTTAGCGGGGGGAACCTACAATGAGCAGTTCTTC CSANGATLAGGTYNEQFF
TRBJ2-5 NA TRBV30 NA TGTGCCTGGAGTTTCCTGGGGGGAGACGAGACCCAGTACTTC CAWSFLGGDETQYF
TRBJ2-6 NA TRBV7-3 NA TGTGCCAGCAGCTTACAGGCCGGCTCTGGGGCCAACGTCCTGACTTTC CASSLQAGSGANVLTF
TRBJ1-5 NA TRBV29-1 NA TGCAGCAAATGGGCAGGGGAAGGCAATCAGCCCCAGCATTTT CSKWAGEGNQPQHF
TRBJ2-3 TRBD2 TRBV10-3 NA TGTGTCATTCAAGCGGGGACCGACACAGATACGCAGTATTTT CVIQAGTDTDTQYF
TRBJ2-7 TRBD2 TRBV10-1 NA TGCGCCAGCAGTGAGTCTTTAGCGGGAGGCGAGCAGTACTTC CASSESLAGGEQYF
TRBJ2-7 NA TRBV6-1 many TGTGCCAGCAGATCCGACGATGCCGAGCAGTACTTC CASRSDDAEQYF
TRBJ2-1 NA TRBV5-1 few TGCGCCAGCAGCTTTTCCCAGGGGGGTATGTACAATGAGCAGTTCTTC CASSFSQGGMYNEQFF
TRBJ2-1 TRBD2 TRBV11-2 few TGTGCCAGCAGCTCCGGACTAGCGGGAGGGCTGGGCTCCTACAATGAGCAGTTCTTC CASSSGLAGGLGSYNEQFF